The source of this T cell receptor (beta chain) is a study of CD8+ T cells in alopecia areata. As the sequencing template, cDNA was produced by extracting RNA and reverse transcribing it. Sequencing was performed with immunoSEQ multiplex PCR; in TCRdb, only in-frame clones are kept and a portion is missing. The table lists 140,000 or so clones, around two thirds of them singletons, with about 38% in the top ten. This clone was picked up a small number of times. Germline CDR1 reads SEHNR; CDR2 reads FQNEAQ (reference sequence). The length of the CDR3 is 13 residues. Trimming took off 7 bases at V and 0 bases at J, with 7 bases between the two ends.

The receptor comes from a human donor in good health. J is TRBJ2-1 and V is TRBV7-9, with D unresolved. Source material: CD8+ T cells sorted from blood. The CDR3 protein is CASTQNSYNEQFF. DNA of the CDR3: TGTGCCAGCACACAGAACTCCTACAATGAGCAGTTCTTC.